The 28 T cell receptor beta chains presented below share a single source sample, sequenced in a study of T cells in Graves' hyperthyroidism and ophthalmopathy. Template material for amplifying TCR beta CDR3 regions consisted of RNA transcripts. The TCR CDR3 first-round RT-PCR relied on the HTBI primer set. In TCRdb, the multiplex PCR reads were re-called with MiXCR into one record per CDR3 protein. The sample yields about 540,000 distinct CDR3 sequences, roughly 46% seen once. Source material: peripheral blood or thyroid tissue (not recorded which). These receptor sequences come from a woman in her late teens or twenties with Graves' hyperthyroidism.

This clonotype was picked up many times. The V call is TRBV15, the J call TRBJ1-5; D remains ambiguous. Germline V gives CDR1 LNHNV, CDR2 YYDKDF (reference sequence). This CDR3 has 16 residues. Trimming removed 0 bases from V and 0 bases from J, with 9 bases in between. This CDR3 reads CATSRDGADSNQPQHF. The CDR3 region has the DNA TGTGCCACCAGCAGAGATGGAGCGGATAGCAATCAGCCCCAGCATTTT.

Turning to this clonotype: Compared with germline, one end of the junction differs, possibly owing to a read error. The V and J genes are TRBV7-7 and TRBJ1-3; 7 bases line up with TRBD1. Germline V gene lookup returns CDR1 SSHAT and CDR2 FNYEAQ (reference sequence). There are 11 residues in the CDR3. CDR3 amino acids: CATSRTDRLYF. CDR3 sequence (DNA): TGTGCCACCAGCAGAACGGACAGGTTGTATTTT. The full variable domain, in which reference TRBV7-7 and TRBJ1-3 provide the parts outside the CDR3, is GAGVSQSPRYKVTKRGQDVTLRCDPISSHATLYWYQQALGQGPEFLTYFNYEAQPDKSGLPSDRFSAERPEGSISTLTIQRTEQRDSAMYRCATSRTDRLYFGEGSWLTVV.

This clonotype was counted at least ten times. This CDR3 is CAISSTGANTEAFF. CDR3 in DNA: TGTGCCATCAGTTCGACAGGGGCAAACACTGAAGCTTTCTTT. This sequence joins TRBV10-3 and TRBJ1-1; 8 positions match TRBD1. V shed 5 bases and J 2 bases; nucleotides not matched to a gene: 4. This CDR3 has 14 amino acids. Germline V CDR1 and CDR2: ENHRY, SYGVKD.

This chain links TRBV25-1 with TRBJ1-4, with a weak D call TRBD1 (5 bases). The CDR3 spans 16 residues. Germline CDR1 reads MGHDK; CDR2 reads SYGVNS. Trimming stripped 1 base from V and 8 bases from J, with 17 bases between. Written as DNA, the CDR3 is TGTGCCAGCAGTGAATGGCGGGACGGAGAGGGCGAAAAACTGTTTTTT. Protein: CASSEWRDGEGEKLFF.

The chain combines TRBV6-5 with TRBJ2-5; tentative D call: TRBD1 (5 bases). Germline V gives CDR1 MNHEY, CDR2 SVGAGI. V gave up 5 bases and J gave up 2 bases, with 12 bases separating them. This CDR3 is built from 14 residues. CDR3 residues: CASSTPRTQETQYF. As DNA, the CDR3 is TGTGCCAGCAGTACCCCAAGGACACAAGAGACCCAGTACTTC.

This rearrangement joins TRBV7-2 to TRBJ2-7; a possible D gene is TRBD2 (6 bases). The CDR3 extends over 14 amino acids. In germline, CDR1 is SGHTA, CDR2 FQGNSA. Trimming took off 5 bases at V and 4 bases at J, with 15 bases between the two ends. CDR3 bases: TGTGCCAGCAGCCCGCGTTGGGGGGAGTACGAGCAGTACTTC. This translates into CASSPRWGEYEQYF.

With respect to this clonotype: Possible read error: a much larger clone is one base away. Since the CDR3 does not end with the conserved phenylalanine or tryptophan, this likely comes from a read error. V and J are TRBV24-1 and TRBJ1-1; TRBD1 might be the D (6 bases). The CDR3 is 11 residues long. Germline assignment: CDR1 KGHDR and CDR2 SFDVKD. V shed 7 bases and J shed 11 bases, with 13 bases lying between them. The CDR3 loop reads CATRKQGMAFL. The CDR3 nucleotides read TGTGCCACCAGAAAACAGGGAATGGCTTTCCTT.

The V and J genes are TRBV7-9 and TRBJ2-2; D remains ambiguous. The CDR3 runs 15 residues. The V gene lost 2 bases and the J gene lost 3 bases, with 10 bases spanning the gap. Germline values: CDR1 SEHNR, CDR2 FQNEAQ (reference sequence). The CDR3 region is CASSLNGVDTGELFF. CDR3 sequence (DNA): TGTGCCAGCAGCTTAAACGGAGTAGACACCGGGGAGCTGTTTTTT.

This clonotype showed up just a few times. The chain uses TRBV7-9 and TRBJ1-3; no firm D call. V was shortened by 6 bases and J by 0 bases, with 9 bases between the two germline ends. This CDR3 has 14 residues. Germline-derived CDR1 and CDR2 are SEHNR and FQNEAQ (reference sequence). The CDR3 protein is CASRGVDSGNTIYF. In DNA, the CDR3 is TGTGCCAGCAGAGGTGTGGACTCTGGAAACACCATATATTTT.

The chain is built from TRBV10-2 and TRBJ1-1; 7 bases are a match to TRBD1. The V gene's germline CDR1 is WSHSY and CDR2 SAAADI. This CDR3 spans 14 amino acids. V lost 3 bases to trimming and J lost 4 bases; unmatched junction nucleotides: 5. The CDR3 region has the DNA TGCGCCAGCAGTGACACAGGGGTCGGCACTGAAGCTTTCTTT. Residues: CASSDTGVGTEAFF.

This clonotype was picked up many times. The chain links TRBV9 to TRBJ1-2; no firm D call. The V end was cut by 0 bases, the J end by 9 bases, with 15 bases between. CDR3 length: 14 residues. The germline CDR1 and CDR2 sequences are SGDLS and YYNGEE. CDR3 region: CASSVANTLLSYTF. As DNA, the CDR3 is TGTGCCAGCAGCGTAGCGAACACCCTCCTGAGCTACACCTTC.

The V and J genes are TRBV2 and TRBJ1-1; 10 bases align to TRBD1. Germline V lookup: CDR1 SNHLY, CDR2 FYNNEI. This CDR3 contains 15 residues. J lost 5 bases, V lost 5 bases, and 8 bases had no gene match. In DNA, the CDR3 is TGTGCCAGCAGTCCCCCGGGACAGGGGAGGACTGAAGCTTTCTTT. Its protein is CASSPPGQGRTEAFF.

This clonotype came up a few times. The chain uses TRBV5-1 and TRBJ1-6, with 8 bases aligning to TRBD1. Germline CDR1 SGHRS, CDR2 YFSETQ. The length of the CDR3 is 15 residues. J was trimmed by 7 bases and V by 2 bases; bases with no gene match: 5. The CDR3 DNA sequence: TGCGCCAGCAGCTTAGAGAGACAGGGGAATTCACCCCTCCACTTT. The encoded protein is CASSLERQGNSPLHF.

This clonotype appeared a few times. CDR3 DNA: TGCAGCGTTTGGAGTGGGGGAGAGACCCAGTACTTC. Protein sequence: CSVWSGGETQYF. The chain combines TRBV29-1 with TRBJ2-5; the D call may be TRBD1 or TRBD2 (5 bases each). This CDR3 has 12 amino acids. V dropped 5 bases and J dropped 4 bases, with 11 bases sitting between them. Germline CDR1 SQVTM, CDR2 ANQGSEA.

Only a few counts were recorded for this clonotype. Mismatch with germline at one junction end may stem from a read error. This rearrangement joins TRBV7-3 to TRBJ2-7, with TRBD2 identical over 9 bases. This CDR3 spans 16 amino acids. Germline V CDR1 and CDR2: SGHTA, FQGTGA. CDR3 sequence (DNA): TGCGCCAGCAGCTTACCCAATGCGGGAGGGCATTACGAGCAGTACTTC. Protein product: CASSLPNAGGHYEQYF.

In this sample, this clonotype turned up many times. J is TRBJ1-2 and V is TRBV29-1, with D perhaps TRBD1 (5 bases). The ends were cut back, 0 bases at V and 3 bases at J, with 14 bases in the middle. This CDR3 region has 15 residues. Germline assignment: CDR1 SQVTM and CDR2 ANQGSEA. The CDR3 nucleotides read TGCAGCGTTGAAGATCTTGCAGGGATTCACTATGGCTACACCTTC. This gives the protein CSVEDLAGIHYGYTF.

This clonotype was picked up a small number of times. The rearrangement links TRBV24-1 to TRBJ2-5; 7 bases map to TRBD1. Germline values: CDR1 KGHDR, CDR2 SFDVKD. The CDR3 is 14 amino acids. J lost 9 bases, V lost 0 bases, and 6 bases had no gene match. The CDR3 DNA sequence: TGTGCCACCAGTGATTTGCAGGGGGATGCGCCCCAGTACTTC. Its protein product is CATSDLQGDAPQYF.

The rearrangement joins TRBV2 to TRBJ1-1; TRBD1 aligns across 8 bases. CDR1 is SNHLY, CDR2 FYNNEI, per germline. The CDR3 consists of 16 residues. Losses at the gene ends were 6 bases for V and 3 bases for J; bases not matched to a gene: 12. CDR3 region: CASSLRAGGADTEAFF. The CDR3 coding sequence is TGTGCCAGCAGCTTAAGGGCAGGGGGCGCCGACACTGAAGCTTTCTTT.

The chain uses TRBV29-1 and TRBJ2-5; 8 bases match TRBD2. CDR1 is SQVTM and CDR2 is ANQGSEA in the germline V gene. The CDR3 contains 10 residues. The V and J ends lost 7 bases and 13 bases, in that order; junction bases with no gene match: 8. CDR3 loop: CSASLSGRYF. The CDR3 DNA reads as TGCAGCGCCTCGTTGAGCGGGAGGTACTTC.

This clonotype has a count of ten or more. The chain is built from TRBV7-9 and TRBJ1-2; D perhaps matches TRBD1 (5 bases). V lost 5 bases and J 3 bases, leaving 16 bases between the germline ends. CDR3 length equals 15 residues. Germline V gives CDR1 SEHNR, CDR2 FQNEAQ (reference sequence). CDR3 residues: CASSARGAPHYGYTF. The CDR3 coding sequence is TGTGCCAGCAGCGCGCGAGGGGCGCCCCACTATGGCTACACCTTC.

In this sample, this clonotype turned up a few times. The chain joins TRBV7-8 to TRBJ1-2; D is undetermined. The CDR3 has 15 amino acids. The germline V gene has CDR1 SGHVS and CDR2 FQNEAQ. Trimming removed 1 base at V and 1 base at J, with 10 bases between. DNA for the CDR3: TGTGCCAGCAGCTTAGAGTTAGGCCTTAACTATGGCTACACCTTC. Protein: CASSLELGLNYGYTF.

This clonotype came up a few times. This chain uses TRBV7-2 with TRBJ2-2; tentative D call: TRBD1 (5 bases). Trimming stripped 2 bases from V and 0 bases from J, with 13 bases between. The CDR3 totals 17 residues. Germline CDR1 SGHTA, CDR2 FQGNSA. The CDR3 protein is CASSLPLDSANTGELFF. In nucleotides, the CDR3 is TGTGCCAGCAGCTTACCCCTTGACAGCGCGAACACCGGGGAGCTGTTTTTT.

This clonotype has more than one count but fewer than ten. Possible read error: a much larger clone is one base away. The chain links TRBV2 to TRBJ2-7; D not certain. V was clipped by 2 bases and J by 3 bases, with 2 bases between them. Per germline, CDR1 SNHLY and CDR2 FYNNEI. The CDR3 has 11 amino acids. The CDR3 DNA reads TGTGCCAGCAGTGAATACTACGAGCAGTACTTC. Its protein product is CASSEYYEQYF.

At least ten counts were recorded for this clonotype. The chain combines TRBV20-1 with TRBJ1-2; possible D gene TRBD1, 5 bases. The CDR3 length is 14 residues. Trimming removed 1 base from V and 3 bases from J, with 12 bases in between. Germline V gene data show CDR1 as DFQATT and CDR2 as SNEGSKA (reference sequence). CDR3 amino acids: CSARATGRDYGYTF. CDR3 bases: TGCAGTGCTAGAGCGACGGGGCGCGACTATGGCTACACCTTC.

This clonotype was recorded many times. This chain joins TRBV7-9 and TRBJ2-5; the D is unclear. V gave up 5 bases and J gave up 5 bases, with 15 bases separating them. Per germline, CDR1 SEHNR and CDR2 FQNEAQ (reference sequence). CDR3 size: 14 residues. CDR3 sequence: CASSPPGPRETQYF. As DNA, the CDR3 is TGTGCCAGCAGCCCGCCGGGCCCTAGGGAGACCCAGTACTTC.

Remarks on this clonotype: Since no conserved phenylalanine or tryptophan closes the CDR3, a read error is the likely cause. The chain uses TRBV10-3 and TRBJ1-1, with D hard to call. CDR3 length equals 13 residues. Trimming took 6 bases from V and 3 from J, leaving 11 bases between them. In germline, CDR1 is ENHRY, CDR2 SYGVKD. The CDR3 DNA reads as TGTGCCATCAGGGAATTCAAGGACACTGAAGCTTTCCTT. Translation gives CAIREFKDTEAFL.

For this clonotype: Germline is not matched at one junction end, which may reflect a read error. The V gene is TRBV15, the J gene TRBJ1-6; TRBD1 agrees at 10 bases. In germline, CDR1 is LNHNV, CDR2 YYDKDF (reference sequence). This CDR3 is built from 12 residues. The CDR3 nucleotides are TGTACCACCGGGACAGGGGTGTCACCCCTCCACTTT. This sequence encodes CTTGTGVSPLHF.

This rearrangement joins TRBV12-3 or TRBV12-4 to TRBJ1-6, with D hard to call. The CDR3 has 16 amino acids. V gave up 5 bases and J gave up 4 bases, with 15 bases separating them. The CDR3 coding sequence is TGTGCCAGCAGTCCCGAAGCGGCAGTGTATAATTCACCCCTCCACTTT. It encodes CASSPEAAVYNSPLHF.